The clone carrying this T cell receptor (beta chain) was seen just once. These data originate in a study of blood T cell repertoires in COVID-19. As for the study in general: Acute and convalescent COVID-19 specimens originated in the United States, Italy and Spain.

Generated by immunoSEQ multiplex PCR, the TCRdb table keeps only in-frame clones and is missing some. Of approximately 160,000 clones in the sample, roughly 80% were seen once. Material for sequencing was peripheral blood. The TCR comes from a man between 65 and 85 years old with acute or convalescent COVID-19.

The CDR3: CASSERQDGYTF. CDR3 nucleotides: TGTGCCAGCAGTGAACGGCAGGATGGCTACACCTTC. The V and J genes are TRBV2 and TRBJ1-2; D uncertain. Germline CDR1 and CDR2: SNHLY and FYNNEI. This CDR3 is built from 12 residues. Trimming cost V 2 bases and J 6 bases, with 7 bases left between them.